This T cell receptor beta chain was sequenced during a study of T cell changes during pregnancy in multiple sclerosis. The CDR3 is 13 amino acids. Per germline, CDR1 KGHSH and CDR2 LQKENI. The V and J ends lost 6 bases and 4 bases, in that order; junction bases with no gene match: 5. Repertoires were generated with immunoSEQ multiplex PCR, while TCRdb's copy carries only in-frame clones and drops some. Of about 57,000 clones listed, 90% were seen once; the top ten hold 2% to 2.5%. The rearrangement uses TRBV18 and TRBJ2-5; 7 bases align to TRBD1. Sequenced material: peripheral blood, taken in the first trimester of pregnancy. This TCR was recovered from a female donor in good health, enrolled as a control in a pregnancy study. CDR3 DNA: TGTGCCAGCTCCCTGACAGGGATAGAGACCCAGTACTTC. Encoded protein: CASSLTGIETQYF.